These T cell receptor beta chains were read from a single sample in a study of blood T cell repertoires in COVID-19. Profiled with immunoSEQ multiplex PCR; TCRdb holds only in-frame clones, not every one. The table records around 250,000 clones, about 88% of them present only once. The sequenced sample was peripheral blood. Receptor source: a woman in her sixties or seventies with active or convalescent COVID-19. Both conserved end residues are part of each CDR3. Each record gives: clone size, V gene, J gene, D gene, CDR3 protein. The D gene is left open where the match is weak. The size field is filled for only some rows; it gives once, few, many or a size class.

abundance: .
v_gene: TRBV6-5
j_gene: TRBJ1-3
d_gene: .
CDR3aa: CASLREGPGVAIYF

abundance: .
v_gene: TRBV6-2/TRBV6-3
j_gene: TRBJ2-1
d_gene: TRBD2
CDR3aa: CASSFGTSGGERFF

abundance: .
v_gene: TRBV7-9
j_gene: TRBJ2-1
d_gene: TRBD2
CDR3aa: CASSFGRGSSEQFF

abundance: .
v_gene: TRBV29-1
j_gene: TRBJ1-1
d_gene: .
CDR3aa: CSVVLGSQVNTEAFF

abundance: .
v_gene: TRBV7-9
j_gene: TRBJ1-2
d_gene: TRBD1
CDR3aa: CASSSGTGDYGYTF

abundance: .
v_gene: TRBV20-1
j_gene: TRBJ1-6
d_gene: .
CDR3aa: CSASLANGSPLHF

abundance: few
v_gene: TRBV7-2
j_gene: TRBJ2-1
d_gene: TRBD2
CDR3aa: CASSLERGSYNEQFF

abundance: .
v_gene: TRBV20-1
j_gene: TRBJ2-7
d_gene: .
CDR3aa: CSASPGREQYF

abundance: .
v_gene: TRBV5-1
j_gene: TRBJ1-1
d_gene: .
CDR3aa: CASGGGGMNTEAFF

abundance: .
v_gene: TRBV3-1/TRBV3-2
j_gene: TRBJ1-6
d_gene: .
CDR3aa: CASSPTQGSNSPLHF

abundance: .
v_gene: TRBV20-1
j_gene: TRBJ2-2
d_gene: .
CDR3aa: CSASSRGGTGELFF

abundance: .
v_gene: TRBV7-7
j_gene: TRBJ1-6
d_gene: .
CDR3aa: CASSLDRDINSPLHF

abundance: .
v_gene: TRBV7-9
j_gene: TRBJ1-6
d_gene: .
CDR3aa: CASGFSGGAYNSPLHF

abundance: .
v_gene: TRBV5-1
j_gene: TRBJ1-1
d_gene: TRBD1
CDR3aa: CASSRAVSGTGNGEAFF

abundance: .
v_gene: TRBV7-6
j_gene: TRBJ1-1
d_gene: .
CDR3aa: CASSLGAGLNTEAFF

abundance: .
v_gene: TRBV11-2
j_gene: TRBJ2-7
d_gene: .
CDR3aa: CASSLGPIEGEQYF

abundance: .
v_gene: TRBV9
j_gene: TRBJ2-3
d_gene: TRBD2
CDR3aa: CASSVRIAGDTQYF

abundance: .
v_gene: TRBV6-6
j_gene: TRBJ1-6
d_gene: .
CDR3aa: CASSLTGYNSPLHF

abundance: .
v_gene: TRBV6-5
j_gene: TRBJ1-5
d_gene: .
CDR3aa: CASSPHRAGDQPQHF

abundance: .
v_gene: TRBV29-1
j_gene: TRBJ2-5
d_gene: .
CDR3aa: CSATKGSGVGETQYF

abundance: .
v_gene: TRBV15
j_gene: TRBJ1-2
d_gene: TRBD1
CDR3aa: CATSTGQGLEGYTF

abundance: .
v_gene: TRBV6-2/TRBV6-3
j_gene: TRBJ1-6
d_gene: .
CDR3aa: CASSRQSWALHF

abundance: .
v_gene: TRBV5-6
j_gene: TRBJ1-3
d_gene: .
CDR3aa: CASSPNGPNTIYF

abundance: .
v_gene: TRBV2
j_gene: TRBJ1-1
d_gene: TRBD1
CDR3aa: CASSASGGLTEAFF

abundance: .
v_gene: TRBV24-1
j_gene: TRBJ1-2
d_gene: .
CDR3aa: CATSDFRGNYGYTF

abundance: .
v_gene: TRBV9
j_gene: TRBJ2-3
d_gene: TRBD1
CDR3aa: CASSVDRGTVDTQYF

abundance: .
v_gene: TRBV6-5
j_gene: TRBJ1-2
d_gene: .
CDR3aa: CASKEGGYGYTF

abundance: .
v_gene: TRBV19
j_gene: TRBJ1-1
d_gene: .
CDR3aa: CASSPTGFLAPEAFF

abundance: .
v_gene: TRBV25-1
j_gene: TRBJ1-1
d_gene: .
CDR3aa: CASSDSTANTEAFF

abundance: .
v_gene: TRBV18
j_gene: TRBJ1-2
d_gene: TRBD1
CDR3aa: CASSPRQGQNYGYTF

abundance: .
v_gene: TRBV6-5
j_gene: TRBJ1-5
d_gene: .
CDR3aa: CASGRLSNQPQHF

abundance: .
v_gene: TRBV7-8
j_gene: TRBJ1-3
d_gene: .
CDR3aa: CASSWTDRGNTIYF

abundance: .
v_gene: TRBV5-1
j_gene: TRBJ2-5
d_gene: .
CDR3aa: CASSLVGGLETQYF

abundance: .
v_gene: TRBV6-5
j_gene: TRBJ1-1
d_gene: .
CDR3aa: CASSYTWNTEAFF

abundance: .
v_gene: TRBV10-3
j_gene: TRBJ2-1
d_gene: TRBD2
CDR3aa: CATQPELAGGLKSYNEQFF

abundance: .
v_gene: TRBV7-2
j_gene: TRBJ2-2
d_gene: TRBD2
CDR3aa: CASSLAGGGRGTGELFF

abundance: .
v_gene: TRBV7-6
j_gene: TRBJ2-7
d_gene: .
CDR3aa: CASSSLLRSSYEQYF